This entry lists 26 T cell receptor beta chains sequenced from one sample in a study of blood T cell repertoires in COVID-19. Data came from immunoSEQ multiplex PCR; TCRdb stores just in-frame clones and leaves some out. The sample has about 160,000 clones, more than 60% seen once. Source material: peripheral blood. The receptor set was obtained from a man aged 55 to 69 with acute or convalescent COVID-19.

This sequence joins TRBV4-1 and TRBJ2-3, with 7 bases lining up with TRBD2. J was trimmed by 0 bases and V by 4 bases; bases with no gene match: 13. CDR3 size: 18 residues. Germline V CDR1 and CDR2: MGHRA, YSYEKL. The CDR3 DNA reads TGCGCCAGCAGCCCGCGGGCCCCGGCGGGGGTTAGCACAGATACGCAGTATTTT. This encodes CASSPRAPAGVSTDTQYF.

The V gene is TRBV4-1, the J gene TRBJ1-1, with D perhaps matching TRBD1 (5 bases). This CDR3 has 17 amino acids. Trimming left V 0 bases short and J 4 bases short, with 18 bases between. Germline V gene lookup returns CDR1 MGHRA and CDR2 YSYEKL. This chain's CDR3 is CASSQDQQGIAVTEAFF. CDR3 nucleotides: TGCGCCAGCAGCCAAGATCAGCAGGGTATCGCCGTCACTGAAGCTTTCTTT.

The chain joins TRBV18 to TRBJ1-1; tentatively, D is TRBD1 (6 bases). Between the trimmed V and J ends, which lost 4 bases and 2 bases, there was a span of 8 bases. Germline CDR1 is KGHSH and CDR2 is LQKENI. This CDR3 contains 13 residues. CDR3 nucleotide sequence: TGTGCCAGCTCACGACAGGATAACACTGAAGCTTTCTTT. Translating it yields CASSRQDNTEAFF. The entire variable domain, with the rest obtained from reference TRBV18 and TRBJ1-1, is as follows: NAGVMQNPRHLVRRRGQEARLRCSPMKGHSHVYWYRQLPEEGLKFMVYLQKENIIDESGMPKERFSAEFPKEGPSILRIQQVVRGDSAAYFCASSRQDNTEAFFGQGTRLTVV.

V is TRBV6-2 or TRBV6-3 and J is TRBJ1-4; D is uncertain. Trimming shortened V by 5 bases and J by 8 bases, and 15 bases separated the two germline ends. Germline CDR1 reads MNHEY; CDR2 reads SVGEGT. The CDR3 is 14 residues long. This chain's CDR3 is CASSPYGGGEKLFF. In nucleotides, the CDR3 is TGTGCCAGCAGTCCCTATGGCGGTGGGGAAAAACTGTTTTTT.

This chain connects TRBV6-5 to TRBJ1-1, with 7 bases lining up with TRBD1. The CDR3 contains 15 residues. J lost 4 bases, V lost 0 bases, and 5 bases had no gene match. Germline values: CDR1 MNHEY, CDR2 SVGAGI. CDR3 sequence: CASSYSDRVSTEAFF. CDR3 nucleotide sequence: TGTGCCAGCAGTTACTCTGACAGGGTTAGCACTGAAGCTTTCTTT.

This clone was detected a few times. This chain connects TRBV7-2 to TRBJ2-5; 12 positions agree with TRBD2. J gave up 1 base and V 5 bases, and 5 bases lay outside the gene matches. Germline V CDR1 and CDR2: SGHTA, FQGNSA. The CDR3 is 16 residues long. CDR3 in DNA: TGTGCCAGCAGCGTGACTAGCGGGGGAGTCCAAGAGACCCAGTACTTC. Its translation is CASSVTSGGVQETQYF.

There are a few counts of this clone. The chain employs TRBV5-6 and TRBJ1-4; TRBD1 is a possible D gene (5 bases). V was pared by 4 bases and J by 4 bases, with 8 bases between. In germline, CDR1 is SGHDT, CDR2 YYEEEE. The CDR3 runs 13 residues. The CDR3 coding sequence is TGTGCCAGCAGCGACAGAGTTAATGAAAAACTGTTTTTT. Translating gives CASSDRVNEKLFF.

The chain has TRBV4-3 and TRBJ2-3, with 13 nucleotides matching TRBD2. The CDR3 covers 18 residues. Germline trimming cut 0 bases from V and 2 bases from J; bases unmatched to any gene: 5. Looked up from germline, CDR1 is LGHNA and CDR2 is YSLEER. CDR3 in DNA: TGCGCCAGCAGCCAAGATTGGGGACTAGCGGGGAACACAGATACGCAGTATTTT. Encoded protein: CASSQDWGLAGNTDTQYF.

This clone was observed a single time. This rearrangement joins TRBV6-5 to TRBJ2-7; 9 nucleotides line up with TRBD2. The CDR3 sequence is 14 residues long. J was trimmed by 6 bases and V by 6 bases; bases with no gene match: 9. The germline V gene has CDR1 MNHEY and CDR2 SVGAGI. The CDR3 region has the DNA TGTGCCAGCAGCCCGAGCGGGACTAGCAGCGAGCAGTACTTC. Amino acid sequence: CASSPSGTSSEQYF.

V and J are TRBV25-1 and TRBJ1-1; D possibly corresponds to TRBD1 (5 bases). Deletions cut 1 base from V and 5 bases from J, with 14 bases between. The CDR3 sequence is 15 residues long. CDR1 and CDR2 (germline): MGHDK, SYGVNS. The DNA of the CDR3 is TGTGCCAGCAGTGAATCAGTGACCGGGGGAACTGAAGCTTTCTTT. Residues: CASSESVTGGTEAFF.

The V gene is TRBV28, the J gene TRBJ2-7; 8 bases fit TRBD1. The CDR3 runs to 13 residues. The V and J ends lost 5 bases and 6 bases, in that order; junction bases with no gene match: 6. CDR1 MDHEN and CDR2 SYDVKM come from the germline V gene. In DNA, the CDR3 is TGTGCCAGCAGTGCCGACAGGGGCGTCGAGCAGTACTTC. Translated: CASSADRGVEQYF.

The chain joins TRBV6-2 or TRBV6-3 to TRBJ1-1; 8 bases are shared with TRBD1. The CDR3 is made up of 14 amino acids. The junction had 4 bases not matched to a gene; V was cut back by 6 bases and J by 1 base. CDR1 MNHEY and CDR2 SVGEGT come from the germline V gene. For the CDR3, the DNA is TGTGCCAGCAGCCCCGACAGGGGGAACACTGAAGCTTTCTTT. Protein product: CASSPDRGNTEAFF.

This clone has just a few counts. V and J are TRBV5-1 and TRBJ1-2; D is undetermined. The V end was cut by 3 bases, the J end by 2 bases, with 14 bases between. CDR3 length: 15 residues. Germline CDR1 reads SGHRS; CDR2 reads YFSETQ. Here the CDR3 DNA reads TGCGCCAGCAGCTCGGACTCTAATCTCAACTATGGCTACACCTTC. Translated, it gives CASSSDSNLNYGYTF. Using reference TRBV5-1 and TRBJ1-2 for the parts outside the CDR3, the full variable domain is KAGVTQTPRYLIKTRGQQVTLSCSPISGHRSVSWYQQTPGQGLQFLFEYFSETQRNKGNFPGRFSGRQFSNSRSEMNVSTLELGDSALYLCASSSDSNLNYGYTFGSGTRLTVV.

The chain is built from TRBV5-1 and TRBJ2-3; 10 nucleotides align to TRBD1. With 4 bases clipped from V and 5 bases from J, the junction kept 4 bases outside the gene matches. The CDR3 is 14 residues long. From germline, CDR1 is SGHRS and CDR2 YFSETQ. The CDR3 loop reads CASSRQGAIDTQYF. The CDR3 DNA sequence: TGCGCCAGCAGCCGACAGGGGGCTATAGATACGCAGTATTTT.

The chain is built from TRBV29-1 and TRBJ2-7, with D perhaps matching TRBD2 (7 bases). V was pared by 7 bases and J by 3 bases, with 13 bases between. This CDR3 has 12 residues. Germline V gives CDR1 SQVTM, CDR2 ANQGSEA. In nucleotides, the CDR3 is TGCAGCGCCGGGGGCGGGAGCTACGAGCAGTACTTC. Its protein product is CSAGGGSYEQYF.

This rearrangement joins TRBV6-5 to TRBJ2-3; 9 bases map to TRBD1. The CDR3 runs to 14 residues. J lost 7 bases, V lost 5 bases, and 7 bases had no gene match. Germline V gives CDR1 MNHEY, CDR2 SVGAGI. For the CDR3, the DNA is TGTGCCAGCAGTATTTGGGACAGGGAAAATACGCAGTATTTT. This encodes CASSIWDRENTQYF.

The chain recombines TRBV30 with TRBJ2-7; D unresolved. Trimming stripped 3 bases from V and 1 base from J, with 7 bases between. This CDR3 spans 12 amino acids. The germline V gene has CDR1 GTSNPN and CDR2 SVGIG (reference sequence). The CDR3 protein is CAWSWQSYEQYF. In DNA form, the CDR3 reads TGTGCCTGGAGCTGGCAGTCCTACGAGCAGTACTTC.

This clone has a single count. The chain is built from TRBV5-6 and TRBJ1-5; D perhaps matches TRBD1 (6 bases). Trimming took off 0 bases at V and 10 bases at J, with 20 bases between the two ends. The CDR3 is 16 residues long. The germline V gene has CDR1 SGHDT and CDR2 YYEEEE. DNA of the CDR3: TGTGCCAGCAGCTTGGGCAGGGGACTAGCAATCAGCCCCCAGCATTTT. It codes for CASSLGRGLAISPQHF.

This sequence joins TRBV9 and TRBJ2-7, with 9 nucleotides matching TRBD1. Germline trimming cut 4 bases from V and 2 bases from J; bases unmatched to any gene: 7. Germline V gene lookup returns CDR1 SGDLS and CDR2 YYNGEE. This CDR3 has 15 amino acids. This CDR3 reads CASSPRTGAPYEQYF. Here the CDR3 DNA reads TGTGCCAGCAGCCCTCGGACAGGGGCACCCTACGAGCAGTACTTC.

This chain joins TRBV3-1 (or the pseudogene TRBV3-2) and TRBJ1-2; D unclear. This CDR3 is 13 amino acids long. Germline V gives CDR1 LGHDT, CDR2 YNNKEL (reference sequence). Trimming removed 0 bases at V and 5 bases at J, with 7 bases between. The CDR3 nucleotides are TGTGCCAGCAGCCAAGAGCGGATATATGGCTACACCTTC. It yields the protein CASSQERIYGYTF.

A note on this clone: This specimen includes other DNA sequences encoding the same CDR3. The gene calls are TRBV11-3 and TRBJ2-1; 8 bases agree with TRBD1. The V and J ends lost 4 bases and 5 bases, in that order; junction bases with no gene match: 7. Germline V lookup: CDR1 SGHNT, CDR2 YENEEA. This CDR3 is built from 15 residues. This CDR3 is CASSSSGTGNNEQFF. Here the CDR3 DNA reads TGTGCCAGCAGCTCCTCCGGGACAGGCAACAATGAGCAGTTCTTC.

This chain connects TRBV7-9 to TRBJ2-1; D ambiguous. CDR1 SEHNR and CDR2 FQNEAQ come from the germline V gene (reference sequence). The CDR3 extends over 14 amino acids. Deletions cut 4 bases from V and 0 bases from J, with 7 bases between. DNA for the CDR3: TGTGCCAGCAGCTCCTCTACCTCCTACAATGAGCAGTTCTTC. Translated, it gives CASSSSTSYNEQFF.

The chain combines TRBV27 with TRBJ2-2, with D maybe TRBD1 (5 bases). This CDR3 region has 15 residues. Germline CDR1 reads MNHEY; CDR2 reads SMNVEV (reference sequence). Trimming took off 0 bases at V and 6 bases at J, with 11 bases between the two ends. CDR3 sequence (DNA): TGTGCCAGCAGTTTATCTTTAGGGGCTGCCGGGGAGCTGTTTTTT. It specifies CASSLSLGAAGELFF.

This chain uses TRBV4-1 with TRBJ2-7; 10 bases match TRBD1. The trim removed 3 bases at V and 3 bases at J, leaving 2 bases unmatched. The CDR3 spans 14 residues. Per the germline V gene, CDR1 is MGHRA and CDR2 is YSYEKL. The CDR3 DNA reads TGCGCCAGCAGCCACGGGACAGGGGTCTACGAGCAGTACTTC. This codes for CASSHGTGVYEQYF.

The chain links TRBV6-5 to TRBJ1-5; D is perhaps TRBD1 (6 bases). V lost 6 bases and J lost 0, with 12 bases in between. Germline CDR1 reads MNHEY; CDR2 reads SVGAGI. CDR3 length: 15 amino acids. CDR3: CASSPGHHSNQPQHF. The CDR3 DNA reads TGTGCCAGCAGCCCGGGACACCATAGCAATCAGCCCCAGCATTTT.

The genes are TRBV28 and TRBJ2-3, with a weak D call TRBD2 (6 bases). The CDR3 is 18 residues long. The V gene lost 4 bases and the J gene lost 0 bases, with 20 bases spanning the gap. The V gene's germline CDR1 is MDHEN and CDR2 SYDVKM. The CDR3 DNA reads TGTGCCAGCAGTTCAACTCACTTTAGCGGTACTAGCACAGATACGCAGTATTTT. Residues: CASSSTHFSGTSTDTQYF. The full variable domain, rest sourced from reference TRBV28 and TRBJ2-3, is DVKVTQSSRYLVKRTGEKVFLECVQDMDHENMFWYRQDPGLGLRLIYFSYDVKMKEKGDIPEGYSVSREKKERFSLILESASTNQTSMYLCASSSTHFSGTSTDTQYFGPGTRLTVL.